This TCR beta chain emerged from a study of regulatory T cells in long-lasting Graves disease (dated by TCRdb to the early 2020s). Regarding the study in general: Persistent Graves' disease was defined as antithyroid drug treatment for over 5 years with persistently positive TSH receptor autoantibodies. Patients with persistent Graves' disease were compared with patients with newly diagnosed Graves' disease using TCR sequencing and RNA sequencing of peripheral blood. The study was conducted in China and was registered as a clinical trial. TCR sequencing covered roughly 13 persistent and roughly 20 newly diagnosed Graves' disease patients, about 35 samples in total. In the clinical cohort, patients with persistent Graves' disease had used antithyroid drugs for an average of roughly ten years. Overall study outcomes, separate from this receptor: The small sample size was acknowledged by the authors as a limitation that may reduce accuracy. Compared with newly diagnosed patients, persistent Graves' disease patients had lower TCR Shannon entropy and fewer highly expanded clones, which suggests clonal expansion. The study examined only peripheral blood because the primary lesion, thyroid tissue, could not be accessed. Only the TCR beta chain was sequenced and analyzed. Preferential use of TRBV28, TRBJ1-2 and TRBJ2-5 was observed in persistent disease, whereas TRBV20-1 and TRBJ2-1 were favored in newly diagnosed disease. A larger number of public clonotypes was shared among persistent patients (about 2,700) than among newly diagnosed patients (roughly 980).

Library construction relied on multiplex PCR. Sequencing was performed on an Illumina HiSeq 4000. CDR3 regions were amplified by Arm-PCR with iRepertoire HTBI primers to construct TCR beta libraries. Before sequencing, the PCR products underwent gel purification. For the original study's pipeline: A total of 62 TRBV and 14 TRBJ segments were identified across samples and were used for gene usage analysis of CDR3 amino acid clonotypes. COPE and FqMerger were used to merge the filtered high-quality paired reads into contigs. BLAST was used to align contigs to the IMGT TRBV, TRBD and TRBJ reference genes, and CDR3 was defined following IMGT. Clonotypes above 0.1% frequency were classified as highly expanded clones. Shannon entropy was used to measure repertoire diversity, and the Gini coefficient was used to measure V-J evenness. A clonotype found in more than one individual was treated as public. TCRdb reanalyzed the raw reads on its own, using fastp at Q25 for trimming and MiXCR for clone calling, and kept in-frame beta chains. One record per CDR3 amino acid sequence lists the most common genes and DNA. TCRdb, not the authors, supplied the V and J calls. The sample yields about 470,000 distinct CDR3 sequences; around a fifth were counted once. The ten largest clones capture around 7% of the sample.

The CDR3 measures 13 amino acids from cysteine to phenylalanine. The CDR3 DNA has 39 bases and is translated from base 1. The germline V gene (reference sequence) yields DFQATT for CDR1 and SNEGSKA for CDR2. At the junction V is shortened by 6 bases and J by 0 bases; bases outside the gene matches: 4. Of note for this clonotype: The antigen it recognizes is unknown. Per-base qualities were not stored, and no clone one base away is much larger.

This specimen's time point label, per the study, means: persistent/refractory GD, antithyroid drugs over 5 years with positive TRAb. For both TCR sequencing and RNA sequencing, RNA was extracted from PBMCs using TRIzol. Graves' disease was diagnosed according to American Thyroid Association guidelines. Recruitment of patients was carried out at an endocrinology department in Xi'an, China. From each patient, about 9.7 milliliters of peripheral blood was collected into an EDTA anticoagulant tube. Ficoll Paque Plus density gradient separation was used to isolate PBMCs, and no further T cell sorting was done. RNA quality was checked with an Agilent 2100 Bioanalyzer and agarose gel, and concentration with a NanoDrop 2000.

This receptor chain uses TRBV20-1 and TRBJ2-7; 8 central nucleotides agree with TRBD1. Source: peripheral blood mononuclear cells (PBMCs), taken when the disease was refractory, from a patient treated with antithyroid drugs. The receptor's source is a female donor with Graves disease. The bases read TGCAGTGCATCGGACAGGGTCTCCTACGAGCAGTACTTC. Translated, it reads CSASDRVSYEQYF.